One sample yielded the 14 T cell receptor beta chains listed below, sequenced in a study of OX40 agonist ivuxolimab in advanced cancers. Sequencing used immunoSEQ multiplex PCR; TCRdb keeps in-frame clones, though not all of them. The data hold over 55,000 clones, with 75% to 85% observed a single time. Sequencing used CD4+ or CD8+ T cells sorted from blood, obtained in a trial of the OX40 agonist ivuxolimab. These receptors were obtained from an adult with an advanced solid tumor such as melanoma, head and neck, liver or kidney cancer.

The chain couples TRBV7-6 to TRBJ2-1, with 8 bases lining up with TRBD2. CDR3 length equals 12 residues. J lost 10 bases, V lost 6 bases, and 5 bases had no gene match. Germline loops: CDR1 SGHVS, CDR2 FNYEAQ. CDR3 in amino acids: CASSSTSGEQFF. For the CDR3, the DNA is TGTGCCAGCAGTTCTACTAGCGGAGAGCAGTTCTTC.

This chain joins TRBV2 and TRBJ1-1; tentatively, D is TRBD1 (6 bases). Looked up from germline, CDR1 is SNHLY and CDR2 is FYNNEI. V was trimmed by 3 bases and J by 2 bases, leaving 19 bases between them. The CDR3 runs to 17 residues. This CDR3 reads CASSDLGVGGVNTEAFF. The DNA for the CDR3 is TGTGCCAGCAGTGATCTCGGGGTAGGGGGTGTCAACACTGAAGCTTTCTTT. Full variable domain (outside the CDR3, taken from reference TRBV2 and TRBJ1-1): EPEVTQTPSHQVTQMGQEVILRCVPISNHLYFYWYRQILGQKVEFLVSFYNNEISEKSEIFDDQFSVERPDGSNFTLKIRSTKLEDSAMYFCASSDLGVGGVNTEAFFGQGTRLTVV.

The chain is built from TRBV11-3 and TRBJ2-7, with D maybe TRBD2 (6 bases). The V end lost 5 bases, the J end lost 7 bases, and 24 bases lay between the germline ends. Germline assignment: CDR1 SGHNT and CDR2 YENEEA. This CDR3 region has 16 residues. The CDR3 protein is CASSPGVTIRGREQYF. In DNA, the CDR3 is TGTGCCAGCAGCCCGGGGGTGACTATCAGAGGTAGGGAGCAGTACTTC.

This clone was seen once. The CDR3 sequence is CASSGTYDEQFF. CDR3 DNA: TGTGCCAGTAGTGGGACATATGATGAGCAGTTCTTC. This chain joins TRBV19 and TRBJ2-1; perhaps TRBD1 as D (6 bases). Between the trimmed V and J ends, which lost 5 bases and 8 bases, there was a span of 10 bases. Per germline, CDR1 LNHDA and CDR2 SQIVND (reference sequence). The CDR3 runs to 12 residues.

This clone has a handful of counts. The chain combines TRBV2 with TRBJ1-6; 8 bases agree with TRBD1. Trimming took 7 bases from V and 11 from J; bases not matched to a gene: 10. CDR3 length equals 14 residues. Germline V gene data show CDR1 as SNHLY and CDR2 as FYNNEI. This CDR3 reads CASTHRGGFAPLHF. In nucleotides, the CDR3 is TGTGCCAGCACCCACAGGGGGGGATTTGCACCCCTCCACTTT.

The chain carries TRBV5-1 and TRBJ2-5, with 7 nucleotides matching TRBD1. V shed 4 bases and J 5 bases; nucleotides not matched to a gene: 5. The CDR3 has 13 residues. Germline lookup yields CDR1 SGHRS and CDR2 YFSETQ. Here the CDR3 reads CASSHRGEETQYF. The CDR3 DNA is TGCGCCAGCAGCCACAGGGGTGAGGAGACCCAGTACTTC.

This chain connects TRBV5-4 to TRBJ2-3; 10 positions agree with TRBD2. This CDR3 region has 16 residues. Trimming at V came to 2 bases and at J to 3 bases, leaving 6 bases not matched to a gene. Germline-derived CDR1 and CDR2 are SGHNT and YYREEE (reference sequence). CDR3 amino acids: CASSLDLAGATDTQYF. In DNA, the CDR3 is TGTGCCAGCAGCTTAGACCTAGCGGGGGCGACAGATACGCAGTATTTT.

Only one count was recorded for this clone. The chain is built from TRBV2 and TRBJ1-1; 8 bases match TRBD1. The length of the CDR3 is 13 residues. Germline CDR1 and CDR2: SNHLY and FYNNEI. J was trimmed by 7 bases and V by 4 bases; bases with no gene match: 5. CDR3 nucleotide sequence: TGTGCCAGCAGTGCACCGGGACAGGTTGAAGCTTTCTTT. It encodes CASSAPGQVEAFF.

The genes are TRBV15 and TRBJ1-5, with D perhaps TRBD1 (6 bases). V lost 4 bases and J 7 bases, leaving 20 bases between the germline ends. The CDR3 is 16 residues long. Germline values: CDR1 LNHNV, CDR2 YYDKDF (reference sequence). CDR3 nucleotide sequence: TGTGCCACCAGCACGATCCGTGGGACAAGCGAGCAGCCCCAGCATTTT. As protein: CATSTIRGTSEQPQHF. The variable domain in full, completed from reference TRBV15 and TRBJ1-5, reads DAMVIQNPRYQVTQFGKPVTLSCSQTLNHNVMYWYQQKSSQAPKLLFHYYDKDFNNEADTPDNFQSRRPNTSFCFLDIRSPGLGDTAMYLCATSTIRGTSEQPQHFGDGTRLSIL.

The V gene is TRBV6-5, the J gene TRBJ1-5; D remains ambiguous. Trimming shortened V by 7 bases and J by 2 bases, and 12 bases separated the two germline ends. Germline V gene data show CDR1 as MNHEY and CDR2 as SVGAGI. The CDR3 length is 14 residues. CDR3 residues: CASNLGMGNQPQHF. The CDR3 nucleotides read TGTGCCAGCAATCTGGGTATGGGCAATCAGCCCCAGCATTTT.

This clone was found once. DNA of the CDR3: TGTGCCAGTAGTACGACCTGGGACACTAATGAAAAACTGTTTTTT. It translates to CASSTTWDTNEKLFF. V is TRBV19 and J is TRBJ1-4, with a possible D match to TRBD1 (5 bases). Germline lookup yields CDR1 LNHDA and CDR2 SQIVND (reference sequence). The CDR3 runs 15 residues. The germline V and J ends were trimmed by 4 bases and 2 bases, with 11 bases remaining between them.

This clone was detected once. J is TRBJ1-1 and V is TRBV2; D possibly corresponds to TRBD1 (6 bases). The CDR3 is made up of 13 amino acids. The V end lost 5 bases, the J end lost 3 bases, and 10 bases lay between the germline ends. Per germline, CDR1 SNHLY and CDR2 FYNNEI. The CDR3 coding sequence is TGTGCCAGCAGTATACAGGGATACACTGAAGCTTTCTTT. It is translated as CASSIQGYTEAFF.

The chain recombines TRBV11-2 with TRBJ2-7, with D perhaps TRBD1 (5 bases). Germline CDR1 is SGHAT and CDR2 is FQNNGV. This CDR3 region has 14 residues. The V end was cut by 4 bases, the J end by 3 bases, with 13 bases between. The CDR3 region is CASSSQGAIYEQYF. CDR3 DNA sequence: TGTGCCAGCAGCTCTCAGGGTGCGATCTACGAGCAGTACTTC.

This sequence joins TRBV5-1 and TRBJ2-7; 12 bases are a match to TRBD2. CDR3 size: 17 residues. J lost 2 bases, V lost 7 bases, and 13 bases had no gene match. The germline gives CDR1 SGHRS, CDR2 YFSETQ. The CDR3 DNA follows: TGCGCCAGCCAACCGGGACTAGCGGGCCCGACCCCCTACGAGCAGTACTTC. Translating it yields CASQPGLAGPTPYEQYF.